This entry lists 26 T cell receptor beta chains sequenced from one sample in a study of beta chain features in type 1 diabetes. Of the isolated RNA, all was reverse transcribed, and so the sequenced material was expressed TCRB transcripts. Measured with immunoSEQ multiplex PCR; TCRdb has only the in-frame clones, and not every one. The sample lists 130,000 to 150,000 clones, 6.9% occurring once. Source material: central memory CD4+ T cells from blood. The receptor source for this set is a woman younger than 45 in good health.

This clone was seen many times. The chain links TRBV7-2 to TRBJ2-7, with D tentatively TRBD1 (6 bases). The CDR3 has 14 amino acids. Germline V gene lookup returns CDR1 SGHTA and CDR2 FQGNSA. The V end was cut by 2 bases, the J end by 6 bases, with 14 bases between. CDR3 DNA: TGTGCCAGCAGCTTAAGTAGGGGGAGCGTCGAGCAGTACTTC. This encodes CASSLSRGSVEQYF.

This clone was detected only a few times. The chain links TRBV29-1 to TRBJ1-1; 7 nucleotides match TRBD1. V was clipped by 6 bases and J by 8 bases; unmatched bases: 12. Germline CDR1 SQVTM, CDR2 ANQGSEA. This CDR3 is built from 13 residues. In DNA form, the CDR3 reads TGCAGCGTAACTGACAGGGTCCCACCCGAAGCTTTCTTT. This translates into CSVTDRVPPEAFF. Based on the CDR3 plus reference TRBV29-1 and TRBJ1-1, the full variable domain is SAVISQKPSRDICQRGTSLTIQCQVDSQVTMMFWYRQQPGQSLTLIATANQGSEATYESGFVIDKFPISRPNLTFSTLTVSNMSPEDSSIYLCSVTDRVPPEAFFGQGTRLTVV.

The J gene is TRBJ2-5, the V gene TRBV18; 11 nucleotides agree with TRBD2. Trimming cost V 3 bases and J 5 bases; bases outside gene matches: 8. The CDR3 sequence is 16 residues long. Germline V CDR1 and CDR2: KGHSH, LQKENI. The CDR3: CASSPTTSGRGETQYF. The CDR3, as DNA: TGTGCCAGCTCACCTACAACTAGCGGGAGAGGGGAGACCCAGTACTTC.

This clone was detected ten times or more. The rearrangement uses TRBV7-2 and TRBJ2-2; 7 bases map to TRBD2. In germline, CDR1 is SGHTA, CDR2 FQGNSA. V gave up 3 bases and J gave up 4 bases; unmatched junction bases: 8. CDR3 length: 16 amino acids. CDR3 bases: TGTGCCAGCAGCTTCGACGGGGGGTTACCCACCGGGGAGCTGTTTTTT. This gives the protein CASSFDGGLPTGELFF.

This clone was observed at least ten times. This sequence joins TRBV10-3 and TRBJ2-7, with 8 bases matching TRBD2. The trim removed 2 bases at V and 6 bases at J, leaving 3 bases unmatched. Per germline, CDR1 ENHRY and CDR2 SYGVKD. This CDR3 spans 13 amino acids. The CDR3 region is CAISEPGGLEQYF. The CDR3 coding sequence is TGTGCCATCAGTGAGCCGGGAGGGCTCGAGCAGTACTTC.

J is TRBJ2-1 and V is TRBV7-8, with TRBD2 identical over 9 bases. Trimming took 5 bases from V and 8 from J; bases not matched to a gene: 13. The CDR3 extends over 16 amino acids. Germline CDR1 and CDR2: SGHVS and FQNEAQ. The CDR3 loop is CASSAEISGSRDEQFF. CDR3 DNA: TGTGCCAGCAGCGCGGAGATTAGCGGGAGCAGGGATGAGCAGTTCTTC. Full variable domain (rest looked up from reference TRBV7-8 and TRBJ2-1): GAGVSQSPRYKVAKRGQDVALRCDPISGHVSLFWYQQALGQGPEFLTYFQNEAQLDKSGLPSDRFFAERPEGSVSTLKIQRTQQEDSAVYLCASSAEISGSRDEQFFGPGTRLTVL.

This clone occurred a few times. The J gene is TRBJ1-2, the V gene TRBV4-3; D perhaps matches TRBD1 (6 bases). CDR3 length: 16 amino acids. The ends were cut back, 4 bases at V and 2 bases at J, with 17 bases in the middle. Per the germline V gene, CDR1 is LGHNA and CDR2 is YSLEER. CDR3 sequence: CASSPRGAGPNYGYTF. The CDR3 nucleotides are TGCGCCAGCAGCCCCCGGGGGGCAGGGCCAAACTATGGCTACACCTTC.

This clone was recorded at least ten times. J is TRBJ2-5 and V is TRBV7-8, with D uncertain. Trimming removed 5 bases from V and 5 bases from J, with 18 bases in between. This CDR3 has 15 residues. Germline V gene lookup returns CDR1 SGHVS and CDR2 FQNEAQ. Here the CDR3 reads CASSPGRSQVETQYF. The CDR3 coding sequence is TGTGCCAGCAGCCCCGGTCGCAGTCAGGTTGAGACCCAGTACTTC.

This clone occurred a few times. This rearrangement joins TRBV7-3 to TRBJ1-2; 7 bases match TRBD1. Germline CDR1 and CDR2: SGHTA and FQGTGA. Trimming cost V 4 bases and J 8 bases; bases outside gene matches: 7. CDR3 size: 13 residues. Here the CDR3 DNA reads TGTGCCAGCAGCTCAGGGGGGACTGACGGCTACACCTTC. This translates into CASSSGGTDGYTF.

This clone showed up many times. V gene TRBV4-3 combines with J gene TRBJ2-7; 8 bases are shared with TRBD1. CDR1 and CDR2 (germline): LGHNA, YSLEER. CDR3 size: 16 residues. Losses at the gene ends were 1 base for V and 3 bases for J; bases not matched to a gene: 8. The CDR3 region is CASSQGVYRGDYEQYF. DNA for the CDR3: TGCGCCAGCAGCCAAGGAGTTTACAGGGGGGACTACGAGCAGTACTTC.

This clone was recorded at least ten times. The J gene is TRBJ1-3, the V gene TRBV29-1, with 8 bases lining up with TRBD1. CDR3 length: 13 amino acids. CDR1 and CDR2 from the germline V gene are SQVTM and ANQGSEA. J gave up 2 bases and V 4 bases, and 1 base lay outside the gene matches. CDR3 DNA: TGCAGCGTTGTACAGGGGGCTGGAAACACCATATATTTT. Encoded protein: CSVVQGAGNTIYF.

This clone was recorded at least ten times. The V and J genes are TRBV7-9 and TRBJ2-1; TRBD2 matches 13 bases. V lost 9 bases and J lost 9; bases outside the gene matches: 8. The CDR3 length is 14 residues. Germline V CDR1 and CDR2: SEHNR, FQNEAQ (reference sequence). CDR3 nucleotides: TGTGCCAGTCCTGGGACTAGCGGGATTGGTGAGCAGTTCTTC. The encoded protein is CASPGTSGIGEQFF.

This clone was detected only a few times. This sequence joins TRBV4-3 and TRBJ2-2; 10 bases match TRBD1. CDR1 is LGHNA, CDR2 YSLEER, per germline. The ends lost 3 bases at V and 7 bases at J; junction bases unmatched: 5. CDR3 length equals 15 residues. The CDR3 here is CASSQTGQGFGELFF. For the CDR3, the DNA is TGCGCCAGCAGCCAGACGGGACAGGGGTTCGGGGAGCTGTTTTTT.

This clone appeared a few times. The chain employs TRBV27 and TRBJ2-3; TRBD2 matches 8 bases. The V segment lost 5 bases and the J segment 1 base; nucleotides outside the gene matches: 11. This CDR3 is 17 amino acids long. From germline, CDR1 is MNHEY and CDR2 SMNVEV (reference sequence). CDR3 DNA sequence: TGTGCCAGCAGTCTACAAACGGGGGGGGGACGCACAGATACGCAGTATTTT. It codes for CASSLQTGGGRTDTQYF.

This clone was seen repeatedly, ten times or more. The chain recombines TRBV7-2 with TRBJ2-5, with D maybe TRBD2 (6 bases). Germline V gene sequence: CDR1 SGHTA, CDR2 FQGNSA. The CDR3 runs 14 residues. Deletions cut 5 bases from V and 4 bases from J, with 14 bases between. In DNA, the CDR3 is TGTGCCAGCAGCCCTAGTGGGCGGGGAGAGACCCAGTACTTC. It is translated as CASSPSGRGETQYF.

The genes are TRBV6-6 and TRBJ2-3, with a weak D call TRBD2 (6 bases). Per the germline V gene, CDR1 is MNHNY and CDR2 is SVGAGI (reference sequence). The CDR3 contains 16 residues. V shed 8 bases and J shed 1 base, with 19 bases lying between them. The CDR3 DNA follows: TGTGCCAGCGCGGGGATCTTTGGGATCCGCACAGATACGCAGTATTTT. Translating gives CASAGIFGIRTDTQYF.

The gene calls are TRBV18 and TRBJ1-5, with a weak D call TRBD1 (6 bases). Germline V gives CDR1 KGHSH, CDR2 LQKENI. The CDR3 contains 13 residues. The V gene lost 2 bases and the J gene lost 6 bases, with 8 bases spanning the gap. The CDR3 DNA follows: TGTGCCAGCTCACCAAAACAGGGTCAGCCCCAGCATTTT. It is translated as CASSPKQGQPQHF. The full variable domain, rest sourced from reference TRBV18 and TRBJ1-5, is NAGVMQNPRHLVRRRGQEARLRCSPMKGHSHVYWYRQLPEEGLKFMVYLQKENIIDESGMPKERFSAEFPKEGPSILRIQQVVRGDSAAYFCASSPKQGQPQHFGDGTRLSIL.

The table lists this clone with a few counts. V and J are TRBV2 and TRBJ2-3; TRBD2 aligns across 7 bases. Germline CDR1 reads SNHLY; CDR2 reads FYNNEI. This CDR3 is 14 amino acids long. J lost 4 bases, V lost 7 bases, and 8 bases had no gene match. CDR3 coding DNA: TGTGCCAGCAAGGCGGGAGCGGTAGCAGATACGCAGTATTTT. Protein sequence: CASKAGAVADTQYF.

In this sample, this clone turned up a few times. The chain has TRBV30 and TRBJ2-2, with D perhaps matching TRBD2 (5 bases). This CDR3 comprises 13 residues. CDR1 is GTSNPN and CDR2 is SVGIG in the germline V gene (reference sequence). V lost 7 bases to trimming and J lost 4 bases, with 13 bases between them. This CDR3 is CASQRGSTGELFF. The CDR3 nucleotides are TGTGCCTCTCAGAGAGGGAGCACCGGGGAGCTGTTTTTT.

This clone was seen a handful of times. The CDR3 reads CASTPDGDKNIQYF. The CDR3 region has the DNA TGTGCCAGCACCCCGGACGGGGACAAAAACATTCAGTACTTC. The J gene is TRBJ2-4, the V gene TRBV2; D possibly corresponds to TRBD2 (5 bases). There are 14 residues in the CDR3. V was trimmed by 7 bases and J by 3 bases, leaving 13 bases between them. The germline CDR1 and CDR2 sequences are SNHLY and FYNNEI. Looking up the rest from reference TRBV2 and TRBJ2-4 gives the full variable domain: EPEVTQTPSHQVTQMGQEVILRCVPISNHLYFYWYRQILGQKVEFLVSFYNNEISEKSEIFDDQFSVERPDGSNFTLKIRSTKLEDSAMYFCASTPDGDKNIQYFGAGTRLSVL.

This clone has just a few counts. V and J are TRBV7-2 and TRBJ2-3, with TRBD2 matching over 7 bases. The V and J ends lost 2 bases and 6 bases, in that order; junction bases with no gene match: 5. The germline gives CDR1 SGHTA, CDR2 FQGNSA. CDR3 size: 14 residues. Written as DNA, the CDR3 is TGTGCCAGCAGCTTATGGGGCGGGAGTGATACGCAGTATTTT. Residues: CASSLWGGSDTQYF.

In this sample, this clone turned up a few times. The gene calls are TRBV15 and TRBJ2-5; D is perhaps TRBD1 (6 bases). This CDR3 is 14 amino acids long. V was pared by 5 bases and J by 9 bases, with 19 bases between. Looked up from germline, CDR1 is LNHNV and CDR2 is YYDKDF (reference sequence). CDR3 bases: TGTGCCACCAGCCCCAAGAAGGGGGAAGGGTCCCAGTACTTC. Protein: CATSPKKGEGSQYF.

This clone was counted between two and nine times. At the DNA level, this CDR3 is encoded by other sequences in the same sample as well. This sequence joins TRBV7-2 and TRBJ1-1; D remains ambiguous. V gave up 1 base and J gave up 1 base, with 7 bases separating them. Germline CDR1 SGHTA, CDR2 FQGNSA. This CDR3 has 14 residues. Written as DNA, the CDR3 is TGTGCCAGCAGCTTAGGTCACTCGAACACTGAAGCTTTCTTT. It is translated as CASSLGHSNTEAFF.

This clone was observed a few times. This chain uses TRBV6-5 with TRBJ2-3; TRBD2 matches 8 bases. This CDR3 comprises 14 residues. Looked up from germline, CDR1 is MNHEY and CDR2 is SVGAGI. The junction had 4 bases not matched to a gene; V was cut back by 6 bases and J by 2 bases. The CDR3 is CASRELADTDTQYF. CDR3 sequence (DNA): TGTGCCAGCAGGGAACTAGCGGACACAGATACGCAGTATTTT.

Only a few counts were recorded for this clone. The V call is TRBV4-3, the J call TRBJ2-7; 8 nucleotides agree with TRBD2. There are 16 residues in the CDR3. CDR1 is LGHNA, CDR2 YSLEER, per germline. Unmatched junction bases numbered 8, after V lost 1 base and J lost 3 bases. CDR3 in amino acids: CASSQVMAGGGYEQYF. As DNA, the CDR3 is TGCGCCAGCAGCCAAGTAATGGCGGGAGGAGGCTACGAGCAGTACTTC.

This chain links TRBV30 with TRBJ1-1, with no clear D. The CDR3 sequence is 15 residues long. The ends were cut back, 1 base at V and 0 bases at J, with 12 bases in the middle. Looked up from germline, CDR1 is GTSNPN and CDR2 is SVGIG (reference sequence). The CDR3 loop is CAWSALWTLNTEAFF. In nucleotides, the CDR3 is TGTGCCTGGAGTGCCTTATGGACTCTGAACACTGAAGCTTTCTTT.